The clone carrying this T cell receptor (beta chain) was seen a few times. Antigen specificity is unknown. Trimming stripped 7 bases from V and 4 bases from J, with 16 bases between. CDR3 length: 14 amino acids. Germline V gene data show CDR1 as PRHDT and CDR2 as FYEKMQ (reference sequence). The investigators amplified TCR beta CDR3 regions from RNA transcripts. A first-round RT-PCR of the TCR CDR3 used the HTBI primer set. TCRdb reprocessed the multiplex PCR reads with MiXCR, giving one entry per CDR3 protein. The sample yields some 690,000 distinct CDR3 sequences, roughly 17% seen once. Used for diagnoses were clinical symptoms, serum thyroxine and TRAb, thyroid ultrasound and orbital computed tomography. The data originate from a study of T cells in Graves' hyperthyroidism and ophthalmopathy. Across the whole study: Pretreatment peripheral blood was obtained at initial diagnosis.

Findings and limits, study-wide: Blood also showed most of the thyroid clonotypes that were expanded above 0.001.

V and J are TRBV13 and TRBJ1-1; D gene unclear. The source of this sequence is a man aged 50-60 years with Graves' hyperthyroidism. Material for sequencing was blood. The CDR3 region is CASTPVGDRTEAFF. The CDR3, as DNA: TGTGCCAGCACCCCGGTCGGGGATCGCACTGAAGCTTTCTTT.